The entry below describes one T cell receptor beta chain. The antigen remains undetermined. These oral cavity squamous cell carcinomas were HPV-negative and locally advanced. Analysis of PBMCs was direct, with no culture step. The J segment lost 1 base and the V segment lost 0 bases, leaving 3 bases of the junction unmatched. Germline V gene sequence: CDR1 SEHNR, CDR2 FQNEAQ (reference sequence). The length of the CDR3 is 17 residues. The data were produced by immunoSEQ multiplex PCR, yet TCRdb's version contains in-frame clones alone and is incomplete. The table records some 15,000 clones, 65% to 80% of them present only once. The record originates from a study of neoadjuvant anti-PD-1 for oral cavity cancer. Broader study findings: With three patients per group, TCR findings need larger cohorts. Post-nivolumab, blood T cell clonality was significantly elevated in non-responders.

The rearrangement joins TRBV7-9 to TRBJ2-7; 13 bases agree with TRBD2. Material: PBMCs, obtained before nivolumab (anti-PD-1) treatment. This TCR derives from a person aged 40 to 85 with oral cavity squamous cell carcinoma. The CDR3 bases are TGTGCCAGCAGCTTAGCGACTAGCGGGAGGAAGTCCTACGAGCAGTACTTC. This codes for CASSLATSGRKSYEQYF.